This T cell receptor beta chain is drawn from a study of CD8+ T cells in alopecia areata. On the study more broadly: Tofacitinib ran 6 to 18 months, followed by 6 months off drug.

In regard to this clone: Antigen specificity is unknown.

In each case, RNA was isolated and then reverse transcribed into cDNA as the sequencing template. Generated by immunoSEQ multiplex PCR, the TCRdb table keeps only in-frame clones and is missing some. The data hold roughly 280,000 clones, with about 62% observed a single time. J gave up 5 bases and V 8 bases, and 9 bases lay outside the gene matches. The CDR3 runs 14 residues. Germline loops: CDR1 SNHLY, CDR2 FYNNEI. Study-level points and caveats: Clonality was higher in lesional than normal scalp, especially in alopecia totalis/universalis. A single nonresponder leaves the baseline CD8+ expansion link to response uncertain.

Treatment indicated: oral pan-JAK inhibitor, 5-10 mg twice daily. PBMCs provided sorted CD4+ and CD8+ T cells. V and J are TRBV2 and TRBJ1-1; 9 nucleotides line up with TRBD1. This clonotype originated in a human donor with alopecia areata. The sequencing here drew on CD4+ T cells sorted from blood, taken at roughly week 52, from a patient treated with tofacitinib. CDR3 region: CASQMTGGVTEAFF. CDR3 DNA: TGTGCCAGCCAAATGACAGGGGGGGTGACTGAAGCTTTCTTT.